This entry concerns a single T cell receptor (beta chain). The sample is drawn from a study of CD8 T cells in Susac syndrome. Random hexamers primed reverse transcription of about 0.45 to 1 ug RNA. TCR beta CDR3 was amplified by immunoSEQ multiplex PCR. This amplification extended across 54 Vbeta and 13 Jbeta segments. TCRdb re-called the immunoSEQ multiplex PCR reads with MiXCR, one entry per CDR3 protein. Of about 120,000 distinct CDR3 sequences in the sample, roughly 92% were seen once. The CDR3 extends over 14 amino acids. V lost 4 bases and J 0 bases, leaving 10 bases between the germline ends. Germline assignment: CDR1 LNHDA and CDR2 SQIVND (reference sequence).

This sequence was found in a human donor in good health. The sample consisted of CD4+ T cells from PBMCs. The chain carries TRBV19 and TRBJ2-7; TRBD2 might be the D (6 bases). The CDR3 nucleotides read TGTGCCAGTAGTACCCAACTAGCCTCCTACGAGCAGTACTTC. Translated: CASSTQLASYEQYF.